The clone carrying this TCR beta chain was seen many times. Researchers amplified the TCR beta CDR3 regions from RNA transcripts. The HTBI primer set drove a first-round RT-PCR of the TCR CDR3. Each CDR3 protein is one row after TCRdb ran MiXCR on the multiplex PCR reads. There are around 200,000 distinct CDR3 sequences in the sample; around 20% occur only once, and 35% to 50% lies in the top ten. The source of the sample is a study of T cells in Graves' hyperthyroidism and ophthalmopathy. This clonotype was obtained from a middle-aged man with Graves' hyperthyroidism. The specimen sequenced was blood.

The CDR3 loop is CASSPARGLAGGLFTGELFF. The DNA for the CDR3 is TGCGCCAGCAGCCCGGCGAGGGGACTAGCGGGGGGACTCTTCACCGGGGAGCTGTTTTTT. The genes are TRBV5-1 and TRBJ2-2; TRBD2 matches 15 bases. J was trimmed by 4 bases and V by 4 bases; bases with no gene match: 14. Germline CDR1 and CDR2: SGHRS and YFSETQ. The CDR3 is 20 amino acids.